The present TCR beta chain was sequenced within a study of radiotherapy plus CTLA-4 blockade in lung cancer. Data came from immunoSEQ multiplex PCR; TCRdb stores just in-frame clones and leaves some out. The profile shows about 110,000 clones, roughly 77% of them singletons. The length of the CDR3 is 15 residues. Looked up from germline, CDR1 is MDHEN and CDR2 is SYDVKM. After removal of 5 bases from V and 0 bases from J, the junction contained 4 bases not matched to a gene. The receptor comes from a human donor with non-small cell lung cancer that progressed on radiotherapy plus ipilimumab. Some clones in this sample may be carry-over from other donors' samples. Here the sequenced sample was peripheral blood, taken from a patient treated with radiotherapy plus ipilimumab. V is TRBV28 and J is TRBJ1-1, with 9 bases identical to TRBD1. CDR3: CASSPGTGLNTEAFF. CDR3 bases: TGTGCCAGCAGTCCAGGGACAGGGTTGAACACTGAAGCTTTCTTT.